This T cell receptor (beta chain) stems from a study of blood T cell repertoires in COVID-19. About the research overall: From the United States, Italy and Spain came samples of acute and convalescent COVID-19. Sample material is recorded as cDNA or gDNA derived from T cells, B-cell-depleted T cells, or PBMCs.

Germline CDR1 is GTSNPN and CDR2 is SVGIG (reference sequence). The CDR3 extends over 14 amino acids. Between the trimmed V and J ends, which lost 1 base and 4 bases, there was a span of 13 bases. Authors' methods: Using reference gene primer amplification, nucleated cell counts were estimated. Only in-frame clones appear in the TCRdb table, and some are missing; sequencing was by immunoSEQ multiplex PCR. D and trimming come from the DNA, and the V and J calls and clone size come from that table. This table holds 150,000 or so clones, roughly nine tenths found once. This clonotype was sampled from a woman aged 45 to 65 who had recovered from COVID-19. The chain joins TRBV30 to TRBJ2-5; maybe TRBD2 (7 bases). The sample consisted of PBMCs or T cells enriched from blood (not recorded which). The CDR3 region is CAWSGGGEGETQYF. The CDR3 bases are TGTGCCTGGAGTGGGGGGGGCGAGGGAGAGACCCAGTACTTC.